Presented here are 32 T cell receptor beta chains from one specimen sequenced in a study of T cells after somatic rescue of genetic block. Data came from immunoSEQ multiplex PCR; TCRdb stores just in-frame clones and leaves some out. The sample shows approximately 11,000 clones, just under 80% of them seen only once. The sample comprised peripheral blood mononuclear cells (PBMCs). These TCRs come from a boy aged 10-17 years.

This clone was counted a few times. The CDR3 DNA sequence: TGTGCCAGCAGTTACGAGACGGTCTATGGCTACACCTTC. It codes for CASSYETVYGYTF. The chain has TRBV6-6 and TRBJ1-2, with unresolved D. V was pared by 2 bases and J by 4 bases, with 8 bases between. This CDR3 is built from 13 residues. Germline CDR1 MNHNY, CDR2 SVGAGI (reference sequence).

The CDR3 DNA is TGTGCCAGCAGCGTACAACTAGCGGAGACCCAGTACTTC. It encodes CASSVQLAETQYF. This chain joins TRBV9 and TRBJ2-5, with TRBD2 matching 7 bases. The V segment lost 1 base and the J segment 5 bases; nucleotides outside the gene matches: 2. CDR1 and CDR2 (germline): SGDLS, YYNGEE. There are 13 residues in the CDR3. Filled out from reference TRBV9 and TRBJ2-5, the complete variable domain reads DSGVTQTPKHLITATGQRVTLRCSPRSGDLSVYWYQQSLDQGLQFLIQYYNGEERAKGNILERFSAQQFPDLHSELNLSSLELGDSALYFCASSVQLAETQYFGPGTRLLVL.

This clone has just one count. This chain uses TRBV5-4 with TRBJ2-2; 10 bases line up with TRBD2. V lost 3 bases and J lost 7; bases outside the gene matches: 9. Germline assignment: CDR1 SGHNT and CDR2 YYREEE (reference sequence). The CDR3 runs 16 residues. The CDR3 region is CASSSHLAGVGGELFF. The CDR3, as DNA: TGTGCCAGCAGCTCACATCTAGCGGGAGTAGGCGGGGAGCTGTTTTTT. Full variable domain (missing parts from reference TRBV5-4 and TRBJ2-2): ETGVTQSPTHLIKTRGQQVTLRCSSQSGHNTVSWYQQALGQGPQFIFQYYREEENGRGNFPPRFSGLQFPNYSSELNVNALELDDSALYLCASSSHLAGVGGELFFGEGSRLTVL.

The chain uses TRBV2 and TRBJ2-6; D might be TRBD2 (5 bases). Germline assignment: CDR1 SNHLY and CDR2 FYNNEI. The CDR3 sequence is 15 residues long. V was cut by 6 bases and J by 3 bases, with 12 bases left in between. CDR3: CASRGEGGGANVLTF. The DNA for the CDR3 is TGTGCCAGCAGGGGCGAGGGCGGTGGGGCCAACGTCCTGACTTTC.

The gene calls are TRBV7-8 and TRBJ1-5; D is possibly TRBD1 (5 bases). Germline-derived CDR1 and CDR2 are SGHVS and FQNEAQ. V lost 4 bases and J lost 4, with 11 bases in between. The length of the CDR3 is 14 residues. As DNA, the CDR3 is TGTGCCAGCAGCTCGCAGGGCCCTAATCAGCCCCAGCATTTT. Translated: CASSSQGPNQPQHF.

The chain couples TRBV28 to TRBJ2-1; maybe TRBD1 (6 bases). This CDR3 comprises 13 residues. V was shortened by 2 bases and J by 9 bases, with 11 bases between the two germline ends. Looked up from germline, CDR1 is MDHEN and CDR2 is SYDVKM. The CDR3, as DNA: TGTGCCAGCAGTTTAGGCCTAGGGGGTGAGCAGTTCTTC. This gives the protein CASSLGLGGEQFF. Full variable domain (remainder filled in from reference TRBV28 and TRBJ2-1): DVKVTQSSRYLVKRTGEKVFLECVQDMDHENMFWYRQDPGLGLRLIYFSYDVKMKEKGDIPEGYSVSREKKERFSLILESASTNQTSMYLCASSLGLGGEQFFGPGTRLTVL.

The V call is TRBV15, the J call TRBJ2-3, with D perhaps matching TRBD2 (6 bases). Trimming removed 3 bases at V and 4 bases at J, with 11 bases between. There are 14 residues in the CDR3. Per germline, CDR1 LNHNV and CDR2 YYDKDF (reference sequence). CDR3 DNA: TGTGCCACCAGCAGGGACGGGGGTTCAGATACGCAGTATTTT. Amino acids: CATSRDGGSDTQYF.

The chain employs TRBV27 and TRBJ1-6, with 12 bases lining up with TRBD1. There are 16 residues in the CDR3. V lost 5 bases to trimming and J lost 5 bases; unmatched junction nucleotides: 4. CDR1 and CDR2 from the germline V gene are MNHEY and SMNVEV (reference sequence). The CDR3 coding sequence is TGTGCCAGCAGTCGGGGACAGGGGGCGCATAATTCACCCCTCCACTTT. Protein product: CASSRGQGAHNSPLHF.

The chain couples TRBV29-1 to TRBJ2-5; 7 nucleotides agree with TRBD2. Germline-derived CDR1 and CDR2 are SQVTM and ANQGSEA. The CDR3 extends over 15 amino acids. V was pared by 2 bases and J by 2 bases, with 8 bases of the junction left unmatched. The CDR3 nucleotides read TGCAGCGTTGAAACCTTCGGGCGGGGGCAAGAGACCCAGTACTTC. This sequence encodes CSVETFGRGQETQYF.

This sequence joins TRBV5-5 and TRBJ2-5; D is possibly TRBD2 (6 bases). CDR1 and CDR2 (germline): SGHKS, YYEKEE (reference sequence). The CDR3 sequence is 14 residues long. The V and J ends lost 0 bases and 3 bases respectively, with 9 bases between them. CDR3 sequence: CASSLVTRKETQYF. The CDR3, as DNA: TGTGCCAGCAGCTTGGTGACTAGAAAAGAGACCCAGTACTTC.

By frequency in the sample, this clone is medium-sized (0.01 to 0.1%). The chain combines TRBV19 with TRBJ2-1, with D maybe TRBD2 (5 bases). CDR1 LNHDA and CDR2 SQIVND come from the germline V gene (reference sequence). The CDR3 extends over 13 amino acids. V gave up 5 bases and J gave up 7 bases, with 12 bases separating them. CDR3 sequence (DNA): TGTGCCAGTAGTCCCGGACTCCTGAATGAGCAGTTCTTC. It translates to CASSPGLLNEQFF.

V and J are TRBV11-2 and TRBJ2-3; tentatively, D is TRBD1 or TRBD2 (6 bases each). Per the germline V gene, CDR1 is SGHAT and CDR2 is FQNNGV. V was pared by 5 bases and J by 3 bases, with 9 bases between. The CDR3 spans 13 residues. The CDR3 is CASSGGLTDTQYF. CDR3 DNA: TGTGCCAGCAGCGGGGGGCTTACAGATACGCAGTATTTT. Using reference TRBV11-2 and TRBJ2-3 for the parts outside the CDR3, the full variable domain is EAGVAQSPRYKIIEKRQSVAFWCNPISGHATLYWYQQILGQGPKLLIQFQNNGVVDDSQLPKDRFSAERLKGVDSTLKIQPAKLEDSAVYLCASSGGLTDTQYFGPGTRLTVL.

The genes are TRBV5-8 and TRBJ2-5; D gene ambiguous. Trimming stripped 1 base from V and 1 base from J, with 17 bases between. CDR3 length: 17 amino acids. CDR1 SGHTS and CDR2 YDEGEE come from the germline V gene. DNA of the CDR3: TGTGCCAGCAGCTTGTCATTGGTGTTATCCTTCCAAGAGACCCAGTACTTC. Protein sequence: CASSLSLVLSFQETQYF. The complete variable domain, with remaining parts taken from reference TRBV5-8 and TRBJ2-5, reads EAGVTQSPTHLIKTRGQQATLRCSPISGHTSVYWYQQALGLGLQFLLWYDEGEERNRGNFPPRFSGRQFPNYSSELNVNALELEDSALYLCASSLSLVLSFQETQYFGPGTRLLVL.

V and J are TRBV10-3 and TRBJ1-2, with unresolved D. Germline values: CDR1 ENHRY, CDR2 SYGVKD. The CDR3 covers 13 residues. V was trimmed by 2 bases and J by 8 bases, leaving 12 bases between them. The CDR3 loop reads CAISEVEGWGYTF. The CDR3 DNA reads as TGTGCCATCAGTGAGGTGGAGGGCTGGGGCTACACCTTC.

The chain carries TRBV2 and TRBJ2-5; D remains unclear. This CDR3 is 12 amino acids long. V dropped 8 bases and J dropped 2 bases, with 9 bases sitting between them. CDR1 and CDR2 (germline): SNHLY, FYNNEI. Written as DNA, the CDR3 is TGTGCCAGCGCACTCGGGCAAGAGACCCAGTACTTC. Translated, it gives CASALGQETQYF.

The chain carries TRBV6-6 and TRBJ1-2, with no clear D. Germline V gene lookup returns CDR1 MNHNY and CDR2 SVGAGI (reference sequence). V was cut by 11 bases and J by 3 bases, with 10 bases left in between. This CDR3 spans 11 amino acids. In nucleotides, the CDR3 is TGTGCCTGTGGGAGCCACTATGGCTACACCTTC. Amino acids: CACGSHYGYTF.

This clone came up once. The chain combines TRBV7-9 with TRBJ1-6; TRBD1 might be the D (5 bases). V shed 6 bases and J shed 5 bases, with 11 bases lying between them. The CDR3 contains 14 residues. Looked up from germline, CDR1 is SEHNR and CDR2 is FQNEAQ (reference sequence). The CDR3 coding sequence is TGTGCCAGCAGACAGGACACTCATAATTCACCCCTCCACTTT. Translated: CASRQDTHNSPLHF. The full variable domain, rest sourced from reference TRBV7-9 and TRBJ1-6, is DTGVSQNPRHKITKRGQNVTFRCDPISEHNRLYWYRQTLGQGPEFLTYFQNEAQLEKSRLLSDRFSAERPKGSFSTLEIQRTEQGDSAMYLCASRQDTHNSPLHFGNGTRLTVT.

The rearrangement joins TRBV15 to TRBJ1-6; D not certain. Germline lookup yields CDR1 LNHNV and CDR2 YYDKDF (reference sequence). This CDR3 region has 13 residues. With 3 bases removed from V and 7 bases from J, the gap between germline ends came to 7 bases. CDR3 sequence (DNA): TGTGCCACCAGCAGGGATCTGAATTCACCCCTCCACTTT. Its protein is CATSRDLNSPLHF.

This chain joins TRBV4-1 and TRBJ1-4, with TRBD1 identical over 10 bases. Germline V gives CDR1 MGHRA, CDR2 YSYEKL. The CDR3 runs 15 residues. Germline trimming cut 1 base from V and 4 bases from J; bases unmatched to any gene: 0. CDR3 bases: TGCGCCAGCAGCCAAGGGGACAGGGGTAATGAAAAACTGTTTTTT. The encoded protein is CASSQGDRGNEKLFF.

The chain recombines TRBV5-6 with TRBJ2-7; tentative D call: TRBD1 (6 bases). Germline V gene data show CDR1 as SGHDT and CDR2 as YYEEEE. There are 14 residues in the CDR3. V was pared by 2 bases and J by 4 bases, with 13 bases between. CDR3 nucleotide sequence: TGTGCCAGCAGCTTCAATGGACAGCCTTACGAGCAGTACTTC. It yields the protein CASSFNGQPYEQYF.

V gene TRBV10-2 combines with J gene TRBJ2-7; TRBD2 might be the D (5 bases). The germline V and J ends were trimmed by 0 bases and 2 bases, with 14 bases remaining between them. The length of the CDR3 is 16 residues. The germline gives CDR1 WSHSY, CDR2 SAAADI. CDR3 in amino acids: CASSESVQRATYEQYF. In nucleotides, the CDR3 is TGCGCCAGCAGTGAGTCGGTTCAGAGGGCAACCTACGAGCAGTACTTC.

This chain connects TRBV5-4 to TRBJ2-2; D remains ambiguous. Trimming shortened V by 4 bases and J by 6 bases, and 16 bases separated the two germline ends. The CDR3 spans 15 residues. The germline gives CDR1 SGHNT, CDR2 YYREEE (reference sequence). CDR3 region: CASSPDLRAPGELFF. CDR3 bases: TGTGCCAGCAGCCCGGACCTTCGAGCGCCCGGGGAGCTGTTTTTT.

This clone showed up just a few times. The chain carries TRBV29-1 and TRBJ2-5; D is undetermined. The CDR3 sequence is 13 residues long. Germline-derived CDR1 and CDR2 are SQVTM and ANQGSEA. Trimming shortened V by 2 bases and J by 2 bases, and 9 bases separated the two germline ends. In DNA, the CDR3 is TGCAGCGTTGAAATGGGATCACAAGAGACCCAGTACTTC. Translation gives CSVEMGSQETQYF.

The CDR3: CASSRQGSEQYF. DNA for the CDR3: TGTGCCAGCAGTAGACAGGGTAGCGAGCAGTACTTC. The chain couples TRBV6-1 to TRBJ2-7, with 7 nucleotides matching TRBD1. J lost 6 bases, V lost 5 bases, and 4 bases had no gene match. The CDR3 runs to 12 residues. Germline V CDR1 and CDR2: MNHNS, SASEGT.

V and J are TRBV28 and TRBJ2-3; no firm D call. Trimming stripped 5 bases from V and 6 bases from J, with 9 bases between. The germline gives CDR1 MDHEN, CDR2 SYDVKM. The CDR3 sequence is 12 residues long. CDR3 residues: CASSTVTDTQYF. CDR3 DNA: TGTGCCAGCAGTACGGTCACCGATACGCAGTATTTT.

The rearrangement joins TRBV7-9 to TRBJ2-5; D call uncertain. CDR1 SEHNR and CDR2 FQNEAQ come from the germline V gene (reference sequence). V dropped 5 bases and J dropped 1 base, with 17 bases sitting between them. This CDR3 spans 16 amino acids. The DNA for the CDR3 is TGTGCCAGCAGCCCCGGAGTAGCTGTCATCCAAGAGACCCAGTACTTC. Protein sequence: CASSPGVAVIQETQYF.

The rearrangement links TRBV4-2 to TRBJ1-4; D is possibly TRBD1 (5 bases). The germline CDR1 and CDR2 sequences are LGHNA and YNFKEQ. The V gene lost 0 bases and the J gene lost 8 bases, with 28 bases spanning the gap. CDR3 length: 20 residues. This CDR3 reads CASSQDPKARGNLQGEKLFF. CDR3 DNA: TGTGCCAGCAGCCAAGATCCGAAAGCGAGGGGCAACCTTCAAGGAGAAAAACTGTTTTTT.

The V call is TRBV5-1, the J call TRBJ2-7; 9 nucleotides align to TRBD1. V lost 3 bases, J lost 5 bases, and 12 bases stayed unmatched. Germline CDR1 and CDR2: SGHRS and YFSETQ. The CDR3 is made up of 16 amino acids. CDR3 in DNA: TGCGCCAGCAGCTCTGGGGGGGACAGGGTATTCAACGAGCAGTACTTC. Protein: CASSSGGDRVFNEQYF. The entire variable domain, with the rest obtained from reference TRBV5-1 and TRBJ2-7, is as follows: KAGVTQTPRYLIKTRGQQVTLSCSPISGHRSVSWYQQTPGQGLQFLFEYFSETQRNKGNFPGRFSGRQFSNSRSEMNVSTLELGDSALYLCASSSGGDRVFNEQYFGPGTRLTVT.

The gene calls are TRBV28 and TRBJ2-5; D might be TRBD1 or TRBD2, each matching 6 bases. Trimming left V 5 bases short and J 1 base short, with 14 bases between. Looked up from germline, CDR1 is MDHEN and CDR2 is SYDVKM. The CDR3 is 15 residues long. CDR3 DNA sequence: TGTGCCAGCAGTCCCCCGGGGGCGGGCCAAGAGACCCAGTACTTC. Amino acid sequence: CASSPPGAGQETQYF.

The chain couples TRBV4-2 to TRBJ2-3, with 11 bases lining up with TRBD2. Germline CDR1 LGHNA, CDR2 YNFKEQ. The CDR3 runs to 17 residues. The trim removed 2 bases at V and 8 bases at J, leaving 12 bases unmatched. The CDR3 loop reads CASSQSEGTSGRGTQYF. The CDR3 nucleotides read TGTGCCAGCAGCCAATCAGAGGGGACTAGCGGAAGGGGTACGCAGTATTTT.

This sequence joins TRBV5-1 and TRBJ1-3, with unresolved D. Germline lookup yields CDR1 SGHRS and CDR2 YFSETQ. The CDR3 has 15 residues. V dropped 0 bases and J dropped 4 bases, with 11 bases sitting between them. CDR3 coding DNA: TGCGCCAGCAGCTTGGATAACAATCTAGGAAACACCATATATTTT. Its protein is CASSLDNNLGNTIYF.

The chain recombines TRBV7-9 with TRBJ2-1; D ambiguous. This CDR3 region has 15 residues. Trimming pared 5 bases from V and 9 bases from J, leaving 20 bases between. Per germline, CDR1 SEHNR and CDR2 FQNEAQ (reference sequence). The CDR3 loop is CASSAPGVSSGEQFF. CDR3 in DNA: TGTGCCAGCAGCGCGCCGGGTGTAAGCTCTGGTGAGCAGTTCTTC.